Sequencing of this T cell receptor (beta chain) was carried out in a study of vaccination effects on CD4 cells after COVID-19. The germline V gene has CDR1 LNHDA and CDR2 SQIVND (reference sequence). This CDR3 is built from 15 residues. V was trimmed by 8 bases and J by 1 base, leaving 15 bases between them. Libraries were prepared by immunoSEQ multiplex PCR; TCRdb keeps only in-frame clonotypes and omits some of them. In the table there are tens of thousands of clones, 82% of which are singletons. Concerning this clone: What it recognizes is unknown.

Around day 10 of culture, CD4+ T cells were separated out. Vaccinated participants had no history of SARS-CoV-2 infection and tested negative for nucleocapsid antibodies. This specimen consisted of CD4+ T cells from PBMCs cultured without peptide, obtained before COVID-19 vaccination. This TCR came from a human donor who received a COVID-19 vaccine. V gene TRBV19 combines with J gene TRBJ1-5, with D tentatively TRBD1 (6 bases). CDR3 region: CASHLWGASNQPQHF. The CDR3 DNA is TGTGCCAGTCACCTCTGGGGGGCAAGCAATCAGCCCCAGCATTTT.